Here is one T cell receptor (beta chain) with its context. Its specificity is unknown. Preparation of TCR beta libraries was done by quantitative 5'-RACE with molecular barcodes. TCRdb reanalysed the 5' RACE reads using MiXCR and keeps one entry per CDR3 protein. Found here are around 250,000 distinct CDR3 sequences, 15% to 20% of them singletons; the top ten hold roughly a third. The ends lost 0 bases at V and 5 bases at J; junction bases unmatched: 5. CDR1 and CDR2 (germline): LGHNA, YNFKEQ. The CDR3 runs 15 residues. This specimen comes from a study of CD8 T cells in ankylosing spondylitis. Whole-study findings and limits: Reportedly, disease-linked clones are significantly enriched in ankylosing spondylitis patients' matched synovial fluid.

Sequencing used blood, either unsorted or a sorted T cell fraction (not recorded which). The V gene is TRBV4-2, the J gene TRBJ2-5; TRBD2 agrees at 8 bases. This clonotype originated in a male donor with ankylosing spondylitis or in good health (not recorded which). The CDR3 region has the DNA TGTGCCAGCAGCCAAGATGAGGGACTAGGGGAGACCCAGTACTTC. Translating gives CASSQDEGLGETQYF.